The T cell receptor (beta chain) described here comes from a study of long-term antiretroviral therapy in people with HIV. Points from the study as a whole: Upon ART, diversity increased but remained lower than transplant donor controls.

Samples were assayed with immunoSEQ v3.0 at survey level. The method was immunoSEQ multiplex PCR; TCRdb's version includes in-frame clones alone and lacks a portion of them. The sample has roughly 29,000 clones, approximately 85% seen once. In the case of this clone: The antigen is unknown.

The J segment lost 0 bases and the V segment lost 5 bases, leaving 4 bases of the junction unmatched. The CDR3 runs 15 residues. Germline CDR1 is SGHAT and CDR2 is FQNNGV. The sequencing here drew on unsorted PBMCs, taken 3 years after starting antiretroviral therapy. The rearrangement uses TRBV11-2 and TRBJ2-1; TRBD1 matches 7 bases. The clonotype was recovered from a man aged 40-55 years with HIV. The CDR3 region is CASSPGQPSYNEQFF. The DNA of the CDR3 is TGTGCCAGCAGCCCGGGACAGCCCTCCTACAATGAGCAGTTCTTC.